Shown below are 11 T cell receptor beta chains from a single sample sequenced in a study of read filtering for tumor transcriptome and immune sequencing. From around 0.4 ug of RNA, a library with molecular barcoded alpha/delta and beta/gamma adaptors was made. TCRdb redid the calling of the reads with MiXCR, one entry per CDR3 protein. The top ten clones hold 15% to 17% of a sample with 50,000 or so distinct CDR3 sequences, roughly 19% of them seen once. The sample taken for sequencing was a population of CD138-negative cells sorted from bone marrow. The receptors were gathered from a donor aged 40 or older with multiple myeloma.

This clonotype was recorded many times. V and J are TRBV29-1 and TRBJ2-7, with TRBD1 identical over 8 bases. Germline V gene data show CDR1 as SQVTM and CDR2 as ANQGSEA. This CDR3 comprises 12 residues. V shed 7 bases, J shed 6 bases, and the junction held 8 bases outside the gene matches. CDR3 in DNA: TGCAGCGCTTACAGGGGGAAAGGCGAGCAGTACTTC. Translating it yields CSAYRGKGEQYF.

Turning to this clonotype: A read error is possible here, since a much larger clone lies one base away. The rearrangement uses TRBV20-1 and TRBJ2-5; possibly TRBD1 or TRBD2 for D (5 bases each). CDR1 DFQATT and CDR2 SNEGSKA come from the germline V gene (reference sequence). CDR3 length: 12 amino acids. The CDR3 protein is CGASRGTETQYF. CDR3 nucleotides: TGCGGTGCTTCTCGGGGCACCGAGACCCAGTACTTC.

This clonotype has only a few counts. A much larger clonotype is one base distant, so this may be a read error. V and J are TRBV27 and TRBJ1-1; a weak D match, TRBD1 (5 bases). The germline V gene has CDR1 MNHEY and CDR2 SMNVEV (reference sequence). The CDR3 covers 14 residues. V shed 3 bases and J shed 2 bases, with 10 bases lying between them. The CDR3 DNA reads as TGTGCCAGCAGTTTGAGCGGGGCCAACACTGAAGCTTTCTTT. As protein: CASSLSGANTEAFF.

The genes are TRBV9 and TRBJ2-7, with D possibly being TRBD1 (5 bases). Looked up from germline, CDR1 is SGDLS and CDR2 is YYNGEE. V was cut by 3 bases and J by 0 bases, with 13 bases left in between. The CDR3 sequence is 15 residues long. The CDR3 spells CASSATGEPSYEQYF. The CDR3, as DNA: TGTGCCAGCAGCGCTACAGGAGAACCCTCCTACGAGCAGTACTTC.

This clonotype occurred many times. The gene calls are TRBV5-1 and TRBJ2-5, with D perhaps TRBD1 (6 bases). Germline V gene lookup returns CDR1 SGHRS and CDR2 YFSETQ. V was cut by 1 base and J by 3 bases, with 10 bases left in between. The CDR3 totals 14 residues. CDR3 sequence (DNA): TGCGCCAGCAGCTTGACCTCAGGGGAAGAGACCCAGTACTTC. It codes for CASSLTSGEETQYF.

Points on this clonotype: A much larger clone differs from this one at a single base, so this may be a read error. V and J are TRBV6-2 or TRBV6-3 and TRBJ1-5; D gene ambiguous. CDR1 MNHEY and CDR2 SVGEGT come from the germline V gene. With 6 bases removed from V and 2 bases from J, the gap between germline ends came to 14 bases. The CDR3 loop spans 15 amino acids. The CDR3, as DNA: TGTGCCAGCAGGCTCCGGGTTAATGGCAATCAGCCCCAGCATTTT. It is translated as CASRLRVNGNQPQHF.

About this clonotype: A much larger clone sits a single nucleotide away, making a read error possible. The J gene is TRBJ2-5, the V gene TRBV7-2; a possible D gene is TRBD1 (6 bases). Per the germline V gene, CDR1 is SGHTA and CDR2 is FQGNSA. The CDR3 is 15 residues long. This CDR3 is CASSLGTVLQEAQYF. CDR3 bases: TGTGCCAGCAGCTTAGGGACAGTACTTCAAGAGGCCCAGTACTTC.

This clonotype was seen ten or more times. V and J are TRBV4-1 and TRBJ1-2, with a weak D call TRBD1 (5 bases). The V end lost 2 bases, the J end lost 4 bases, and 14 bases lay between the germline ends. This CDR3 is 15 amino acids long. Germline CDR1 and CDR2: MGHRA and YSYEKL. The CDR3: CASSQIKGLGYGYTF. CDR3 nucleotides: TGCGCCAGCAGCCAAATTAAGGGGTTGGGCTATGGCTACACCTTC.

The CDR3 DNA reads as TGCAGTGCTAGCCCTCCGTCCGGGAATAACTATGGCTACACCTTC. Its translation: CSASPPSGNNYGYTF. The chain carries TRBV20-1 and TRBJ1-2; D unresolved. The CDR3 contains 15 residues. Trimming removed 3 bases at V and 1 base at J, with 15 bases between. Germline loops: CDR1 DFQATT, CDR2 SNEGSKA (reference sequence).

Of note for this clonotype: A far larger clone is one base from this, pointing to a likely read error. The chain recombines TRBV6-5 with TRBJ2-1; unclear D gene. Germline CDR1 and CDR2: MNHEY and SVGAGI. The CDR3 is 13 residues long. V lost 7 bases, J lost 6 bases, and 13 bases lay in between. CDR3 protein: CASKCDAINEQFF. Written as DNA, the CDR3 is TGTGCCAGCAAATGTGACGCGATCAATGAGCAGTTCTTC.

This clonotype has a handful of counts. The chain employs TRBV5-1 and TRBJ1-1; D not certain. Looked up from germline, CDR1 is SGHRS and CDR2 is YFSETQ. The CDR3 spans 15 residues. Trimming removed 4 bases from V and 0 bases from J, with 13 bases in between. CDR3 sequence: CASSPTGQMNTEAFF. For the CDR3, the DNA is TGCGCCAGCAGCCCAACCGGGCAGATGAACACTGAAGCTTTCTTT.